The clone carrying this T cell receptor (beta chain) was counted only a few times. Its antigen is still unknown. This entry is derived from a study of T cell repertoires in cytomegalovirus infection. V lost 0 bases and J lost 3, with 13 bases in between. The CDR3 contains 16 residues. Germline loops: CDR1 LGHDT, CDR2 YNNKEL (reference sequence). TCRdb analysed the reads with MiXCR anew, one entry per CDR3 protein. This sample has about 220,000 distinct CDR3 sequences, with around two fifths found just once. This chain connects TRBV3-1 to TRBJ2-3; perhaps TRBD2 as D (5 bases). This clonotype originated in a human donor in good health (CMV status not recorded). Some clones in this sample may be carry-over from other donors' samples. The sample consisted of CD8+ T cells from cultured PBMCs, taken from culture after CMV antigen stimulation. This CDR3 is CASSQEGGGRTDTQYF. The DNA for the CDR3 is TGTGCCAGCAGCCAAGAAGGAGGAGGTCGTACAGATACGCAGTATTTT.